The rows below give T cell receptor beta chains drawn from one sample of a study of T cells in Graves' hyperthyroidism and ophthalmopathy. TCRdb reprocessed the multiplex PCR reads with MiXCR, giving one entry per CDR3 protein. The repertoire holds more than 550,000 distinct CDR3 sequences, with 15% to 20% as singletons. Material: blood. These receptor sequences come from a man in his fifties with Graves' hyperthyroidism. CDR3s include the opening cysteine and the closing phenylalanine or tryptophan. A D gene is named only where the DNA matches it firmly.

TRBV20-1	TRBD1	TRBJ2-5	CSATTGQLETQYF
TRBV20-1	TRBD2	TRBJ2-7	CSAARLAGVSYEQYF
TRBV2	NA	TRBJ1-2	CASSQALRGGGYTF
TRBV6-5	TRBD2	TRBJ2-7	CASSYIRTSSYEQYF
TRBV27	NA	TRBJ1-5	CASSFSQGSNQPQHF
TRBV19	NA	TRBJ1-2	CASSRRSGYTF
TRBV19	NA	TRBJ2-7	CASANGRGDYEQYF
TRBV7-8	TRBD2	TRBJ2-1	CASSPFLGREGRWFEQFF
TRBV7-3	TRBD2	TRBJ2-4	CASSLAREGRNIQYF
TRBV27	TRBD2	TRBJ2-2	CASSFWASGIGELFF
TRBV24-1	NA	TRBJ2-2	CATSDLTDPGPGELFF
TRBV20-1	NA	TRBJ1-4	CSAPDPDGEKLFF
TRBV30	NA	TRBJ2-5	CAWESGAKETQYF
TRBV7-2	TRBD2	TRBJ2-3	CASSQTSGFRTDTQYF
TRBV7-2	NA	TRBJ2-1	CATTRGRSSYNEQFF
TRBV12-3/TRBV12-4	NA	TRBJ2-7	CASSLGPGSYEQYF
TRBV12-3/TRBV12-4	TRBD1	TRBJ1-1	CASSPQQGAHTEAFF
TRBV28	NA	TRBJ2-1	CASSLNHRYNEQFF
TRBV28	NA	TRBJ1-1	CASSPHTGPGTEAFF
TRBV29-1	TRBD2	TRBJ2-4	CSVAGGGNIQYF
TRBV28	NA	TRBJ2-2	CASYSGAGLSTGELFF
TRBV19	TRBD2	TRBJ2-2	CASSIVSGLGNTGELFF
TRBV12-3/TRBV12-4	NA	TRBJ1-3	CASSKGPLSGNTIYF
TRBV6-1	NA	TRBJ1-5	CASSSLGVGQPQHF
TRBV11-2	NA	TRBJ1-2	CASSLEEGSRGYTF
TRBV19	TRBD2	TRBJ2-5	CASSIGGSGSFETQYF
TRBV11-2	TRBD2	TRBJ2-5	CASSLSLASGGLGTQYF
TRBV28	NA	TRBJ2-1	CASSFGASGEQFF